These 11 T cell receptor beta chains were all obtained from the same sample, sequenced in a study of molecular identifiers for immune sequencing clone quantification. MiXCR, run by TCRdb on the PCR reads, gives a single entry per CDR3 protein. The sample carries under 650,000 distinct CDR3 sequences, just under 20% recorded once. Sequencing was performed on naive CD8+ T cells from blood, with Jurkat cell RNA spiked in. The subset: FACS-sorted CD8+CD4-CCR7+CD45RA+ naive T cells. The receptors were gathered from a human donor in good health. Some libraries in this study had Jurkat cell RNA spiked in.

The J gene is TRBJ2-7, the V gene TRBV7-9, with 8 bases matching TRBD1. The J segment lost 1 base and the V segment lost 5 bases, leaving 10 bases of the junction unmatched. This CDR3 is 16 amino acids long. Germline V gene lookup returns CDR1 SEHNR and CDR2 FQNEAQ (reference sequence). Here the CDR3 reads CASSETGTGPSYEQYF. The CDR3 region has the DNA TGTGCCAGCAGCGAAACCGGGACAGGCCCGTCCTACGAGCAGTACTTC.

This clonotype was counted many times. V usage is TRBV7-2 and J usage is TRBJ2-7; perhaps TRBD1 as D (5 bases). V was shortened by 3 bases and J by 5 bases, with 14 bases between the two germline ends. This CDR3 is built from 14 residues. The germline V gene has CDR1 SGHTA and CDR2 FQGNSA. This CDR3 is CASSFGAVSDEQYF. Here the CDR3 DNA reads TGTGCCAGCAGCTTTGGGGCTGTCTCGGACGAGCAGTACTTC.

This chain joins TRBV19 and TRBJ2-3; TRBD2 aligns across 9 bases. This CDR3 has 15 amino acids. The J segment lost 2 bases and the V segment lost 3 bases, leaving 3 bases of the junction unmatched. The V gene's germline CDR1 is LNHDA and CDR2 SQIVND (reference sequence). The CDR3 sequence: CASSITSGPTDTQYF. The CDR3 coding sequence is TGTGCCAGTAGTATCACTAGCGGGCCCACAGATACGCAGTATTTT.

The chain couples TRBV5-8 to TRBJ2-7; 8 nucleotides align to TRBD1. CDR3 size: 15 residues. Per germline, CDR1 SGHTS and CDR2 YDEGEE. J was trimmed by 4 bases and V by 4 bases; bases with no gene match: 10. The CDR3 reads CASSRTGGLSYEQYF. Written as DNA, the CDR3 is TGTGCCAGCAGCCGAACAGGGGGTTTATCATACGAGCAGTACTTC.

This clonotype came up many times. The chain recombines TRBV7-9 with TRBJ2-3; 9 bases are shared with TRBD2. The CDR3 runs 15 residues. CDR1 and CDR2 (germline): SEHNR, FQNEAQ (reference sequence). Trimming removed 3 bases from V and 4 bases from J; junction bases left unmatched: 5. Here the CDR3 reads CASSFSGSSPDTQYF. DNA for the CDR3: TGTGCCAGCAGCTTTAGCGGGAGTAGCCCAGATACGCAGTATTTT. Complete variable domain (other parts from reference TRBV7-9 and TRBJ2-3): DTGVSQNPRHKITKRGQNVTFRCDPISEHNRLYWYRQTLGQGPEFLTYFQNEAQLEKSRLLSDRFSAERPKGSFSTLEIQRTEQGDSAMYLCASSFSGSSPDTQYFGPGTRLTVL.

Worth noting for this clonotype: A much larger clone differs by one base, so this may be a read error. The chain recombines TRBV7-2 with TRBJ2-1; TRBD2 agrees at 9 bases. CDR3 length equals 16 residues. Germline V lookup: CDR1 SGHTA, CDR2 FQGNSA. The trim removed 6 bases at V and 6 bases at J, leaving 12 bases unmatched. DNA for the CDR3: TGTGCCAGCAGACCTTTAGCGGGGGCAACCTGCAATGAGCAGTTCTTC. Its translation: CASRPLAGATCNEQFF.

Remarks on this clonotype: This could be a read error, since a much larger clone is one nucleotide away. CDR3 nucleotides: TGTGCCAGTCGGGGGGCCGGCATTGAAGCTTTCTTT. This encodes CASRGAGIEAFF. The chain is built from TRBV9 and TRBJ1-1; D might be TRBD1 (6 bases). V gave up 8 bases and J gave up 7 bases, with 15 bases separating them. Germline V lookup: CDR1 SGDLS, CDR2 YYNGEE. There are 12 residues in the CDR3.

Regarding this clonotype: This may arise from a read error, as a much more abundant clone is one base away. DNA for the CDR3: TGTGCCGGCAGTCCGCTTTCGACAGGGCCCTATGGCTACACCTTC. Translation gives CAGSPLSTGPYGYTF. The rearrangement joins TRBV6-5 to TRBJ1-2, with 7 bases aligning to TRBD1. The CDR3 runs 15 residues. Germline V gene sequence: CDR1 MNHEY, CDR2 SVGAGI.

This clonotype appeared a few times. The gene calls are TRBV11-2 and TRBJ2-7; D remains unclear. Germline CDR1 SGHAT, CDR2 FQNNGV. The CDR3 length is 14 residues. Trimming removed 1 base at V and 1 base at J, with 8 bases between. The CDR3 coding sequence is TGTGCCAGCAGCTTAGCTGGGTTTTCCTACGAGCAGTACTTC. Protein product: CASSLAGFSYEQYF.

This clonotype was recorded at least ten times. This chain connects TRBV11-2 to TRBJ2-1; TRBD2 aligns across 9 bases. The germline gives CDR1 SGHAT, CDR2 FQNNGV. The CDR3 sequence is 17 residues long. V trimming: 1 base; J trimming: 6 bases; junction bases outside the gene matches: 10. The CDR3 nucleotides read TGTGCCAGCAGCTTAGTTTTCGGCGGGGGGGCCGTCAATGAGCAGTTCTTC. It encodes CASSLVFGGGAVNEQFF.

V usage is TRBV12-3 or TRBV12-4 and J usage is TRBJ2-7; no definite D call. This CDR3 has 14 residues. Between the trimmed V and J ends, which lost 6 bases and 7 bases, there was a span of 19 bases. The DNA of the CDR3 is TGTGCCAGCAGCCCTGGGATTCCACTGGGAGAGCAGTACTTC. Protein: CASSPGIPLGEQYF.